The clone carrying this TCR beta chain was counted between two and nine times. This specimen comes from a study of early T cells in non-severe SARS-CoV-2 infection. Researchers tagged individual cDNA molecules with unique molecular identifiers. TCRdb used MiXCR to reprocess the 5' RACE reads, holding one entry per CDR3 protein. The table shows roughly 67,000 distinct CDR3 sequences, with 11% occurring only once. This CDR3 is 12 amino acids long. Trimming removed 3 bases from V and 5 bases from J, with 7 bases in between. This clonotype originated in an adult who was a healthcare worker with PCR-confirmed SARS-CoV-2 infection or an uninfected control (not recorded which). V is TRBV12-3 or TRBV12-4 and J is TRBJ2-5; no clear D. Sequencing input: whole blood. The CDR3: CASSFMGETQYF. The CDR3 nucleotides read TGTGCCAGCAGTTTCATGGGGGAGACCCAGTACTTC.